This record covers a single TCR beta chain. Its target is unknown. The CDR3 is 14 amino acids. The germline V and J ends were trimmed by 6 bases and 0 bases, with 12 bases remaining between them. The germline V gene encodes CDR1 MDHEN and CDR2 SYDVKM. These data belong to a study of identical twins. Points from the study as a whole: Excess sharing by twins proved weaker in beta out-of-frame sequences. A lower insertion count was a feature of abundant cord blood beta clonotypes, with no such feature in memory repertoires. In monozygotic twins, models underestimated the sharing of out-of-frame TCR alpha.

TCRdb ran MiXCR on the 5' RACE reads and lists one entry per CDR3 protein. The sample yields hundreds of thousands of distinct CDR3 sequences, 7.1% seen once. These data were likewise used in another study, on yellow fever vaccine responses in identical twins.

This chain uses TRBV28 with TRBJ2-7; no clear D. The receptor was derived from a woman under 30 in good health. Specimen: PBMCs. This CDR3 reads CASRSVVGSYEQYF. The DNA of the CDR3 is TGTGCCAGCAGGTCCGTGGTGGGCTCCTACGAGCAGTACTTC.